The 14 T cell receptor beta chains presented below share a single source sample, sequenced in a study of response to subunit inactivated influenza vaccine. TCRdb fed the RT-PCR reads into MiXCR, producing one record per CDR3 protein. The sample lists fewer than 650,000 distinct CDR3 sequences; 10% to 15% were seen once. Sequencing used PBMCs from blood, obtained more than 35 days after vaccination. Source of these receptors: a man in his fifties or sixties who received an inactivated influenza vaccine.

This clonotype was counted a few times. This chain connects TRBV3-1 to TRBJ1-1, with a possible D match to TRBD1 (5 bases). The CDR3 length is 14 residues. V lost 0 bases and J 5 bases, leaving 10 bases between the germline ends. Germline CDR1 LGHDT, CDR2 YNNKEL (reference sequence). The CDR3 DNA is TGTGCCAGCAGCCAAGATCCAGGGAGTACTGAAGCTTTCTTT. It codes for CASSQDPGSTEAFF.

The chain joins TRBV29-1 to TRBJ2-7; the D gene is possibly TRBD2 (5 bases). The germline V gene has CDR1 SQVTM and CDR2 ANQGSEA. Trimming shortened V by 7 bases and J by 1 base, and 17 bases separated the two germline ends. This CDR3 is 14 amino acids long. CDR3 nucleotide sequence: TGCAGCGCCGCGAGGGTTGGGCGGTCCTACGAGCAGTACTTC. This translates into CSAARVGRSYEQYF.

CDR3 sequence (DNA): TGCGCCAGCAGCTTACCGGCAGCCTCTAGCACAGATACGCAGTATTTT. Translation gives CASSLPAASSTDTQYF. The V and J genes are TRBV5-1 and TRBJ2-3; D remains ambiguous. V shed 2 bases and J shed 0 bases, with 13 bases lying between them. The CDR3 length is 16 residues. Germline assignment: CDR1 SGHRS and CDR2 YFSETQ.

In its sample, this clonotype was seen a few times. The chain combines TRBV12-3 or TRBV12-4 with TRBJ2-3; the D gene could be TRBD1 or TRBD2 (5 bases each). CDR3 length: 12 amino acids. Trimming shortened V by 6 bases and J by 8 bases, and 12 bases separated the two germline ends. CDR3 sequence reads: CASRGEKATQYF. CDR3 bases: TGTGCCAGCAGAGGGGAGAAGGCTACGCAGTATTTT.

This chain joins TRBV6-1 and TRBJ1-6; a possible D gene is TRBD1 (6 bases). The ends were cut back, 3 bases at V and 9 bases at J, with 15 bases in the middle. The CDR3 contains 15 residues. The V gene's germline CDR1 is MNHNS and CDR2 SASEGT. The CDR3 region has the DNA TGTGCCAGCAGTGAGCTGACAGGCCCTGGTTCACCCCTCCACTTT. It is translated as CASSELTGPGSPLHF.

This chain links TRBV20-1 with TRBJ2-5, with D hard to call. The V end was cut by 4 bases, the J end by 1 base, with 1 base between. The V gene's germline CDR1 is DFQATT and CDR2 SNEGSKA (reference sequence). This CDR3 region has 10 residues. CDR3 residues: CSAIQETQYF. CDR3 coding DNA: TGCAGTGCTATCCAAGAGACCCAGTACTTC.

This sequence joins TRBV4-3 and TRBJ1-1; D may be TRBD1 (6 bases). The CDR3 contains 16 residues. The V gene lost 0 bases and the J gene lost 6 bases, with 17 bases spanning the gap. CDR1 is LGHNA, CDR2 YSLEER, per germline. The CDR3 region is CASSQDHSGEWAEAFF. The CDR3 nucleotides are TGCGCCAGCAGCCAAGATCATTCAGGGGAGTGGGCTGAAGCTTTCTTT.

This clonotype was seen more than once but under ten times. The gene calls are TRBV29-1 and TRBJ2-1; TRBD2 aligns across 10 bases. The CDR3 runs to 13 residues. The V gene end was trimmed by 4 bases and the J gene end by 9 bases; junction bases not matched to a gene: 6. Germline CDR1 and CDR2: SQVTM and ANQGSEA. The CDR3 nucleotides are TGCAGCGTTGGGAGCGGGGGGGCCATTGAGCAGTTCTTC. It codes for CSVGSGGAIEQFF.

This clonotype was found many times. The chain links TRBV12-3 or TRBV12-4 to TRBJ1-5; 7 bases line up with TRBD1. This CDR3 comprises 14 residues. Trimming took 6 bases from V and 2 from J; bases not matched to a gene: 4. The CDR3 region is CASRQGGGNQPQHF. The CDR3 region has the DNA TGTGCCAGCAGGCAAGGGGGCGGCAATCAGCCCCAGCATTTT.

This clonotype was counted between two and nine times. V usage is TRBV5-1 and J usage is TRBJ2-7, with 7 bases aligning to TRBD1. The germline gives CDR1 SGHRS, CDR2 YFSETQ. The CDR3 totals 14 residues. J gave up 2 bases and V 3 bases, and 5 bases lay outside the gene matches. CDR3 bases: TGCGCCAGCAGCTCACTGGGGACAGCCTACGAGCAGTACTTC. Its translation: CASSSLGTAYEQYF.

The chain combines TRBV5-1 with TRBJ2-7; D may be TRBD1 or TRBD2 (5 bases each). The ends were cut back, 4 bases at V and 0 bases at J, with 14 bases in the middle. From germline, CDR1 is SGHRS and CDR2 YFSETQ. CDR3 length equals 15 residues. The CDR3 DNA sequence: TGCGCCAGCAGCGCCGGGACGATTAGCTCCTACGAGCAGTACTTC. Amino acids: CASSAGTISSYEQYF. Full variable domain (outside the CDR3, taken from reference TRBV5-1 and TRBJ2-7): KAGVTQTPRYLIKTRGQQVTLSCSPISGHRSVSWYQQTPGQGLQFLFEYFSETQRNKGNFPGRFSGRQFSNSRSEMNVSTLELGDSALYLCASSAGTISSYEQYFGPGTRLTVT.

V is TRBV29-1 and J is TRBJ2-7; perhaps TRBD2 as D (5 bases). The ends were cut back, 3 bases at V and 0 bases at J, with 6 bases in the middle. Germline loops: CDR1 SQVTM, CDR2 ANQGSEA. This CDR3 comprises 12 residues. Written as DNA, the CDR3 is TGCAGCGTTGATGAGGGCTCCTACGAGCAGTACTTC. Protein: CSVDEGSYEQYF.

This clonotype appeared a few times. The chain joins TRBV20-1 to TRBJ1-5, with a tentative D call TRBD1 (5 bases). Germline loops: CDR1 DFQATT, CDR2 SNEGSKA (reference sequence). The ends were cut back, 8 bases at V and 5 bases at J, with 13 bases in the middle. The CDR3 length is 12 residues. For the CDR3, the DNA is TGCAGTCCGCAGGGCGGCGATCAGCCCCAGCATTTT. Residues: CSPQGGDQPQHF.

In its sample, this clonotype was seen a few times. The rearrangement links TRBV7-9 to TRBJ1-4; D not certain. This CDR3 has 16 residues. Deletions cut 4 bases from V and 5 bases from J, with 17 bases between. Germline V lookup: CDR1 SEHNR, CDR2 FQNEAQ (reference sequence). CDR3 in amino acids: CASSSLGLRINEKLFF. The CDR3 DNA follows: TGTGCCAGCAGCTCATTAGGGCTCCGAATCAATGAAAAACTGTTTTTT.